The rows below give T cell receptor beta chains drawn from one sample of a study of blood T cell repertoires in COVID-19. Clones were sequenced by immunoSEQ multiplex PCR, and TCRdb holds only the in-frame ones, with some missing. This sample has roughly 100,000 clones, with 80% to 95% found just once. Sequenced sample: peripheral blood. The origin of the receptors is a man aged 18 to 29 with acute or convalescent COVID-19. Each CDR3 is given without its conserved first and last residue. A D gene is named only where the DNA matches it firmly.

TRBV7-9 NA ASSLEERTEAF
TRBV5-1 NA ASSLDRSLINTEAF
TRBV6-5 NA ASLSGRYGYT
TRBV19 TRBD1 ASSTTGGNQPQH
TRBV10-1 TRBD2 ASSETTSVGEQF
TRBV18 NA ASSPAIISGANVLT
TRBV14 TRBD2 ASSRTSVTSTDTQY
TRBV4-1 NA ASSQEATPTNEKLF
TRBV30 TRBD2 AWKRDGGALEQF
TRBV5-1 TRBD2 ASSHGISGGLTGELF
TRBV19 NA ASSPPPVGSGPF
TRBV6-1 TRBD1 ASSSQGRYEQY
TRBV3-1/TRBV3-2 TRBD1 ASSQGGRGLISPLH
TRBV27 NA ASSRTTGIRGTEAF
TRBV6-5 NA ASSTVAYGYT
TRBV29-1 NA SVGGAANTEAF
TRBV9 NA ASSAPGGMNTEAF
TRBV6-1 TRBD1 ASSETQGANGYT
TRBV24-1 NA ATSDRGGNEQF
TRBV5-1 TRBD1 ASSFPSFDRVRNNEQF
TRBV24-1 TRBD1 ATSDGTGVLPLHGYT
TRBV21-1 NA ASSIRSPGGTGYT
TRBV2 NA ASTLPGGGGDTIY
TRBV7-7 NA ASSPTGNNSPLH
TRBV2 TRBD1 ASSGTGSDYEQY
TRBV21-1 NA ASSKEEQGDDNGYT
TRBV7-2 TRBD1 ASSLAGTGGGNQPQH
TRBV3-1/TRBV3-2 NA ASRGLGAYGYT
TRBV5-5 NA ASSLVREPPSYEQY
TRBV5-8 NA ASSFTGGGSTGELF
TRBV2 NA ASSVAADTEAF
TRBV6-5 TRBD1 ASSGTGGGTEAF
TRBV5-6 TRBD2 ASSFGLAGNTGELF
TRBV19 TRBD1 ASSSDRGTEAF
TRBV9 NA ASSLRTDGEAF
TRBV7-8 NA ASSFDQSGGNEQF
TRBV10-2 TRBD1 ASSDEGAAYGYT
TRBV5-4 TRBD1 ASSGGNTGGAGYGYT